This is a list of T cell receptor beta chains from one sample in a study of blood T cells in healthy people across ages. TCRdb re-called the 5' RACE reads through MiXCR, storing one row per CDR3 protein. This sample carries approximately 670,000 distinct CDR3 sequences, roughly 43% of them seen once, and the ten largest clones take 25% to 35%. Source material: blood. These receptors all stem from a man older than 75 in good health. The CDR3 runs from the conserved cysteine through the conserved F or W. Each record gives: V gene, D gene, J gene, CDR3 protein. D genes are given only for firm matches.

TRBV3-1,.,TRBJ2-1,CASSQEGASGTGEQFF
TRBV5-1,.,.,CASSLEGYLGYEQYF
TRBV5-1,TRBD1,TRBJ2-6,CASSSLGTGFSGANVLTF
TRBV30,TRBD2,TRBJ2-7,CAWSVLRGVGEQYF
TRBV4-2,.,TRBJ2-5,CASSQGLASRETQYF
TRBV2,TRBD2,TRBJ2-3,CASSEAAGGGADTQYF
TRBV7-2,TRBD1,TRBJ1-2,CAGSEGTGVSYGYTF
TRBV6-6,.,TRBJ2-5,CASSPLPETQYF
TRBV10-3,.,TRBJ2-7,CAISESGDKYYEQYF
TRBV18,TRBD2,TRBJ2-1,CASSPSPGTSRPTNEQFF
TRBV12-3/TRBV12-4,.,TRBJ2-3,CASSHRQNQYTDTRYF
TRBV3-1,.,TRBJ1-1,CASIWGTEAFF
TRBV2,.,TRBJ2-3,CASSEALSDTQYF
TRBV20-1,.,TRBJ2-7,CSAKIAREQYF
TRBV29-1,TRBD1,TRBJ1-1,CSVDSGTGVTNTEAFF
TRBV7-2,.,TRBJ1-5,CASSLAGSNQPQHF
TRBV7-2,.,TRBJ2-1,CASSSQPGLLNNEQFF
TRBV6-6,.,TRBJ2-3,CASRQQTDTQYF
TRBV7-6,.,TRBJ1-2,CASSLGPGENYGYTF
TRBV20-1,TRBD1,TRBJ1-2,CSAPVPQGMRYGYTF
TRBV4-3,.,TRBJ2-1,CASSQAEGGAYNEQFF
TRBV20-1,TRBD2,TRBJ2-1,CSASNSGTSGNYNEQFF
TRBV14,.,TRBJ2-1,CASSQDHSFGGEQFF
TRBV20-1,.,TRBJ1-5,CSAREDTSNQPQHF
TRBV20-1,TRBD2,TRBJ2-1,CRASGTYNEQFF
TRBV5-6,.,TRBJ2-3,CASARQTTDTQYF
TRBV28,TRBD1,TRBJ2-7,CASSLSTGRGKIDEQYF
TRBV4-3,.,TRBJ1-4,CASSQDTRLGATNEKLFF
TRBV6-5,.,TRBJ1-2,CASSYRGVYGYTF
TRBV14,.,TRBJ2-7,CASSPYRSSYEQYF
TRBV20-1,.,TRBJ2-3,CSARGWRASTDTQYF
TRBV6-5,.,TRBJ1-6,CASSYSWAHLNNSPLHF